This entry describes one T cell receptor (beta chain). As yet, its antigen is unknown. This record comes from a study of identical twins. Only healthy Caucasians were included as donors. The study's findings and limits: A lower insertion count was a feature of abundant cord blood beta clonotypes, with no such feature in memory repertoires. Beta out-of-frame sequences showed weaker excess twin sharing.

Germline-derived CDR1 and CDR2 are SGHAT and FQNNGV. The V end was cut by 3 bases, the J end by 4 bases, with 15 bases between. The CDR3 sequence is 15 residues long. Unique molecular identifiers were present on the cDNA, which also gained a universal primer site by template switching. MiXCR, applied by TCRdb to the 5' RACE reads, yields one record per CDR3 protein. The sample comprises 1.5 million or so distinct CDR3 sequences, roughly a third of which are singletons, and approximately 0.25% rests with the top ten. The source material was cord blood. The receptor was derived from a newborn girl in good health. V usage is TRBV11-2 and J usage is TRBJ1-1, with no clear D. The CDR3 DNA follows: TGTGCCAGCAGCTTCAGTCGTCTCCCAGGCACTGAAGCTTTCTTT. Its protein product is CASSFSRLPGTEAFF.